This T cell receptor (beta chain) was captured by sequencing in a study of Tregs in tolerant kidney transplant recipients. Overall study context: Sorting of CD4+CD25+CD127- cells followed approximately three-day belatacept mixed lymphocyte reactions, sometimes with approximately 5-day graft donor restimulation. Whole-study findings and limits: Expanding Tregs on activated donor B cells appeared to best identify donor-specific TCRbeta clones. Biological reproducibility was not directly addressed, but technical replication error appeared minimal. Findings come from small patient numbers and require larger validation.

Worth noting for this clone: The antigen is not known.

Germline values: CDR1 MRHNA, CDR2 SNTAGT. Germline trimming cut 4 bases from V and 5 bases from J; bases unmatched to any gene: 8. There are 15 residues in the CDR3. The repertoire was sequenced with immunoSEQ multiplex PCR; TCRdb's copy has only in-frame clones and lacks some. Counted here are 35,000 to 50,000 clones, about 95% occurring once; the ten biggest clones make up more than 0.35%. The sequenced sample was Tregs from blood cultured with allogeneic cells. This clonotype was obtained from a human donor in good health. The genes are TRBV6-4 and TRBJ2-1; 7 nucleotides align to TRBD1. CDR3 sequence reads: CASSVGLTGNNEQFF. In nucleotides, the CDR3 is TGTGCCAGCAGTGTTGGTTTGACAGGGAACAATGAGCAGTTCTTC.